This entry describes one T cell receptor beta chain. Profiling relied on immunoSEQ multiplex PCR, and the TCRdb table lists in-frame clones only, not all of them. The table has fewer than 250,000 clones, 88% seen once. The CDR3 runs 14 residues. The germline V gene encodes CDR1 SGHRS and CDR2 YFSETQ. V was shortened by 8 bases and J by 0 bases, with 14 bases between the two germline ends. This sample stems from a study of blood T cell repertoires in COVID-19. Sequenced sample: peripheral blood. This receptor was obtained from a man aged 65 to 79 with acute or convalescent COVID-19. V is TRBV5-1 and J is TRBJ1-2, with a possible D match to TRBD1 (6 bases). In DNA, the CDR3 is TGCGCCAGTTCCCAGGGGATAACTAACTATGGCTACACCTTC. Protein sequence: CASSQGITNYGYTF.